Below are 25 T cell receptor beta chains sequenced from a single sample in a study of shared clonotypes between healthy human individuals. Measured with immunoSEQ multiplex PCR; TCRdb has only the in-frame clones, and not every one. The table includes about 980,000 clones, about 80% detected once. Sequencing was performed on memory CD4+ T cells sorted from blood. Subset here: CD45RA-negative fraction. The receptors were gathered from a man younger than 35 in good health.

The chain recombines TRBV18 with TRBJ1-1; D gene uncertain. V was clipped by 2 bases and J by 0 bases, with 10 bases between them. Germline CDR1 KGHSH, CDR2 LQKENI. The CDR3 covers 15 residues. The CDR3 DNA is TGTGCCAGCTCACCAGGGAATGGGATGAACACTGAAGCTTTCTTT. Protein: CASSPGNGMNTEAFF. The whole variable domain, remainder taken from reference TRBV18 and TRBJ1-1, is NAGVMQNPRHLVRRRGQEARLRCSPMKGHSHVYWYRQLPEEGLKFMVYLQKENIIDESGMPKERFSAEFPKEGPSILRIQQVVRGDSAAYFCASSPGNGMNTEAFFGQGTRLTVV.

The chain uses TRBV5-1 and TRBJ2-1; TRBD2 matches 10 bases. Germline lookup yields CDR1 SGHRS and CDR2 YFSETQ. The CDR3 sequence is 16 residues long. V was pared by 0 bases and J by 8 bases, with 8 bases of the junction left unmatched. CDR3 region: CASSLALAGDIDEQFF. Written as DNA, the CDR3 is TGCGCCAGCAGCTTGGCCCTAGCGGGAGATATCGATGAGCAGTTCTTC.

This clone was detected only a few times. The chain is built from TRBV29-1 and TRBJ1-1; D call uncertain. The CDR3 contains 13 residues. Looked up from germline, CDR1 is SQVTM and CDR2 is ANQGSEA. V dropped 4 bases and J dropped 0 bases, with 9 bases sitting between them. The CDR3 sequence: CSVGSQLNTEAFF. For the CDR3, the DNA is TGCAGCGTTGGGAGCCAGTTGAACACTGAAGCTTTCTTT.

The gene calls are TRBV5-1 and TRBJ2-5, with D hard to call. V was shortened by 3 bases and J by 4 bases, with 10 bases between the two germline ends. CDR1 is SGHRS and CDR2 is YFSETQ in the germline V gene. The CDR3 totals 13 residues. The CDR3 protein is CASSSALSETQYF. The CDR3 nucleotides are TGCGCCAGCAGCTCCGCCCTCTCAGAGACCCAGTACTTC.

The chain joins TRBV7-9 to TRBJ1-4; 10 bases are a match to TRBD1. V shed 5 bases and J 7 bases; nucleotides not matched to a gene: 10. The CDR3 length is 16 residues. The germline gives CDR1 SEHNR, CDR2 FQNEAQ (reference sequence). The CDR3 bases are TGTGCCAGCAGCCCACAAGACAGGGGGCCTTTTGAAAAACTGTTTTTT. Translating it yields CASSPQDRGPFEKLFF.

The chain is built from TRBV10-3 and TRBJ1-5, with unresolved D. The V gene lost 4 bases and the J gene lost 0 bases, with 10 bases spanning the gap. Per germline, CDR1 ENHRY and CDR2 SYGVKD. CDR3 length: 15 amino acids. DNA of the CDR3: TGTGCCATCAGTGCTGACAAGAATAGCAATCAGCCCCAGCATTTT. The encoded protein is CAISADKNSNQPQHF.

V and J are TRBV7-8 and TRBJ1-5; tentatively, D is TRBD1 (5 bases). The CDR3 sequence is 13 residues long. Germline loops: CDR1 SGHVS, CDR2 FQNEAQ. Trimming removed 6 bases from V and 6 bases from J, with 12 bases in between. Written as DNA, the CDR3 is TGTGCCAGCAGTTCCCAGGGCCCTCAGCCCCAGCATTTT. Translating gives CASSSQGPQPQHF.

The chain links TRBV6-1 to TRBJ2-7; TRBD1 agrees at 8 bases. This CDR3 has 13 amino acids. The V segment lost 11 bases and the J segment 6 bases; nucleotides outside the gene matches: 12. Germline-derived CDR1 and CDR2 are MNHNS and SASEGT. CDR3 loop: CAAADRVFLEQYF. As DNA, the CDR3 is TGTGCCGCGGCGGACAGGGTTTTTCTCGAGCAGTACTTC.

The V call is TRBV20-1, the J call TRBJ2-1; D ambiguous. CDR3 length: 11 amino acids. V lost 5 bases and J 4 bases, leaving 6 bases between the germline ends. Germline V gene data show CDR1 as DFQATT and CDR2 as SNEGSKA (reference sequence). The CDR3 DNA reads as TGCAGTGCTTTACAGTACAATGAGCAGTTCTTC. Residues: CSALQYNEQFF.

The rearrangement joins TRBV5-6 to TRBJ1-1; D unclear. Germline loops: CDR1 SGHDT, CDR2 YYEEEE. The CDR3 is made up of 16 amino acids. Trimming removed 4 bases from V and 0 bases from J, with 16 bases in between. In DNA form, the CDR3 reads TGTGCCAGCAGCCTCCGGACGGCAGCTATGAACACTGAAGCTTTCTTT. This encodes CASSLRTAAMNTEAFF.

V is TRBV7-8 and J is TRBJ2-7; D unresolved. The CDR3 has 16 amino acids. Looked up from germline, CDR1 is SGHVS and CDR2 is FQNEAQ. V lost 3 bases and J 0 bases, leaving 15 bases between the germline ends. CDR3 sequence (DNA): TGTGCCAGCAGCTTCGGAAATAGACGGATCTCCTACGAGCAGTACTTC. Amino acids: CASSFGNRRISYEQYF.

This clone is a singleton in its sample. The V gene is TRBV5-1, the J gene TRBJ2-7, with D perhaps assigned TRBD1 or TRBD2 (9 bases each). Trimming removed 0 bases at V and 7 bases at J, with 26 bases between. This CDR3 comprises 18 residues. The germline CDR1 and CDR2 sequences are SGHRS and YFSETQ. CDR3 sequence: CASSLGGTGRLAVIEQYF. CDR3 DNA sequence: TGCGCCAGCAGCTTGGGAGGGACAGGGAGACTAGCGGTGATTGAGCAGTACTTC.

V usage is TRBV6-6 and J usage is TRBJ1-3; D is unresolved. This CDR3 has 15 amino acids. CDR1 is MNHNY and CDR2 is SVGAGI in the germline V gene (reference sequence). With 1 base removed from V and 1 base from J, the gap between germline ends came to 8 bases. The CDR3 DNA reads TGTGCCAGCAGTTACTGGTCGGGATCTGGAAACACCATATATTTT. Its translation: CASSYWSGSGNTIYF.

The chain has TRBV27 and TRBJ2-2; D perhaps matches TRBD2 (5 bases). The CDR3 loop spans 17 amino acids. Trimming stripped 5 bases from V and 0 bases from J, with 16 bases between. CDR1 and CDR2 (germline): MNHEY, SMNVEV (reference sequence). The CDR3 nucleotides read TGTGCCAGCAGTCCCCAAAGGACTTTAGCGAACACCGGGGAGCTGTTTTTT. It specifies CASSPQRTLANTGELFF.

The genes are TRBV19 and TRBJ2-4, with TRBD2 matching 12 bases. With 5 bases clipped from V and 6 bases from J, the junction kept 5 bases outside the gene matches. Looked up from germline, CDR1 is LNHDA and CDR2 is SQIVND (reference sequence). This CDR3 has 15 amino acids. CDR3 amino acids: CASSEGTSGLNIQYF. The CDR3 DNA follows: TGTGCCAGTAGTGAAGGGACTAGCGGGTTAAACATTCAGTACTTC.

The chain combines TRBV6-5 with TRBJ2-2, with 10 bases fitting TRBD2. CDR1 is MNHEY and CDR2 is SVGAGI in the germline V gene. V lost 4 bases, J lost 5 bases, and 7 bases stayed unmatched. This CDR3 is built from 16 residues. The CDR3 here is CASSSQREGRTGELFF. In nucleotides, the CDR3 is TGTGCCAGCAGTTCCCAGCGGGAGGGCCGGACCGGGGAGCTGTTTTTT.

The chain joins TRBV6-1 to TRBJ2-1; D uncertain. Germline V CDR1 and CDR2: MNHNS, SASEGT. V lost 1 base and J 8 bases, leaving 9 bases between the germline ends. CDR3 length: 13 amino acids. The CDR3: CASSEGFGYEQFF. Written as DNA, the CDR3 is TGTGCCAGCAGTGAAGGGTTCGGGTATGAGCAGTTCTTC.

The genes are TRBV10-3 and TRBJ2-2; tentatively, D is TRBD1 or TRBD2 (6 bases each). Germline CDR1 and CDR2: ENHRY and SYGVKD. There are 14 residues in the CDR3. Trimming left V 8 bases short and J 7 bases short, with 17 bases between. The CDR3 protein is CAIRGGGSGGELFF. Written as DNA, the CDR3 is TGTGCCATCCGAGGAGGGGGATCAGGCGGGGAGCTGTTTTTT.

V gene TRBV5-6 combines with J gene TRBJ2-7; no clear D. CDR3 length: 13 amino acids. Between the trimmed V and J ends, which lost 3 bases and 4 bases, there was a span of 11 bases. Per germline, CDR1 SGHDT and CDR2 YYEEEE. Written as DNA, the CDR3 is TGTGCCAGCAGCTCCCCAGGAGAGTACGAGCAGTACTTC. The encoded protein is CASSSPGEYEQYF.

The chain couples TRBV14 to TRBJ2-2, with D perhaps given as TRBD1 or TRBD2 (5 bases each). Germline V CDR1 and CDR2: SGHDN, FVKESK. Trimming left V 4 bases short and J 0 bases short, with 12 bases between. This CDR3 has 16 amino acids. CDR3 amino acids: CASSLWGSSNTGELFF. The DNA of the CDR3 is TGTGCCAGCAGCCTGTGGGGGAGTTCGAACACCGGGGAGCTGTTTTTT. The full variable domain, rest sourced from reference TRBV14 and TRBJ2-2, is EAGVTQFPSHSVIEKGQTVTLRCDPISGHDNLYWYRRVMGKEIKFLLHFVKESKQDESGMPNNRFLAERTGGTYSTLKVQPAELEDSGVYFCASSLWGSSNTGELFFGEGSRLTVL.

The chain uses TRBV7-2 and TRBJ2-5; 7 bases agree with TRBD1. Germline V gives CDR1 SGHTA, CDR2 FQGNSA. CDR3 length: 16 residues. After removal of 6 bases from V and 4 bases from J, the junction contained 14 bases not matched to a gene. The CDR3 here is CASRMVGGGISETQYF. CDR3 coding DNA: TGTGCCAGCAGGATGGTAGGGGGCGGAATCTCAGAGACCCAGTACTTC.

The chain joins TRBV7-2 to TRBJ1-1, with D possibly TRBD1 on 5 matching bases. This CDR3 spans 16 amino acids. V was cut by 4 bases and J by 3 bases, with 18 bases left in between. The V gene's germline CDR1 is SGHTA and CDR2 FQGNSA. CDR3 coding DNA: TGTGCCAGCAGCTCCCTGGGGGGATTAAAGGACACTGAAGCTTTCTTT. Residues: CASSSLGGLKDTEAFF.

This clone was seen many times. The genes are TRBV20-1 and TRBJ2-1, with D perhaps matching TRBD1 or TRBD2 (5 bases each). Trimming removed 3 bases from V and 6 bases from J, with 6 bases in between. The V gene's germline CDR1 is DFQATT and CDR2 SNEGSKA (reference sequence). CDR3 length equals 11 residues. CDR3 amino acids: CSARGVNEQFF. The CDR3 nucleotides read TGCAGTGCTAGGGGGGTCAATGAGCAGTTCTTC.

CDR3 protein: CASSPLEGERSPLHF. CDR3 DNA: TGTGCCAGCAGCCCACTTGAGGGGGAACGTTCACCCCTCCACTTT. The genes are TRBV6-5 and TRBJ1-6, with D possibly being TRBD1 (6 bases). Germline-derived CDR1 and CDR2 are MNHEY and SVGAGI. The CDR3 sequence is 15 residues long. Trimming took off 6 bases at V and 9 bases at J, with 18 bases between the two ends.

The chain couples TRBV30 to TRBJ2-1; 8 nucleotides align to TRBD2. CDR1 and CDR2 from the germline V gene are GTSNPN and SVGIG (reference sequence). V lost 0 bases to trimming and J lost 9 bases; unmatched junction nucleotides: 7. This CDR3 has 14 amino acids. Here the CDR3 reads CAWSVGVAGSEQFF. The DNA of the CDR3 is TGTGCCTGGAGTGTAGGAGTAGCGGGATCTGAGCAGTTCTTC.